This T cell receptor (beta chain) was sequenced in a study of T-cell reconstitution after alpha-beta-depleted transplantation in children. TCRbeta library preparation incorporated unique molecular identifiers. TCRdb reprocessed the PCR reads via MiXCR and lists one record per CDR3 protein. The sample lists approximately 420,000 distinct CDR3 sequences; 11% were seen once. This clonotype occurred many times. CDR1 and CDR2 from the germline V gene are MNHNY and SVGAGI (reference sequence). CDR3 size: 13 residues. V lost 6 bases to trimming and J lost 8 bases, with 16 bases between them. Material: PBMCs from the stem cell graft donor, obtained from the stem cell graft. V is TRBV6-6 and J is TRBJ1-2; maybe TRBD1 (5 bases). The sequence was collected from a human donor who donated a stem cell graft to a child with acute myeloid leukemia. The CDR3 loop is CASSPGAMGGYTF. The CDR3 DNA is TGTGCCAGCAGCCCCGGGGCGATGGGAGGCTACACCTTC.